These 26 T cell receptor beta chains came from one sample sequenced in a study of cytomegalovirus exposure and HLA in healthy donors. 13 Jbeta primers and 60 Vbeta primers were used for the PCR. The repertoire was sequenced with immunoSEQ multiplex PCR; TCRdb's copy has only in-frame clones and lacks some. This table has around 200,000 clones, 70% to 85% appearing once. The sample comprised PBMCs. Receptor source: a man aged 45-65 years in good health and CMV-seronegative.

This clone was seen just once. The CDR3 protein is CASSLGGASNYNEQFF. The CDR3 nucleotides read TGTGCCAGCAGCTTGGGGGGAGCCTCAAATTACAATGAGCAGTTCTTC. V gene TRBV5-4 combines with J gene TRBJ2-1; D perhaps matches TRBD2 (5 bases). CDR1 is SGHNT and CDR2 is YYREEE in the germline V gene (reference sequence). Trimming stripped 0 bases from V and 4 bases from J, with 14 bases between. The CDR3 has 16 amino acids.

A few counts support this clone. The genes are TRBV9 and TRBJ2-5, with 12 bases fitting TRBD2. The CDR3 extends over 18 amino acids. CDR1 and CDR2 from the germline V gene are SGDLS and YYNGEE. Trimming cost V 0 bases and J 5 bases; bases outside gene matches: 11. This CDR3 reads CASSVGRLAGVSRETQYF. CDR3 nucleotide sequence: TGTGCCAGCAGCGTAGGCCGACTAGCGGGAGTTTCTCGCGAGACCCAGTACTTC.

The gene calls are TRBV5-1 and TRBJ2-5; 7 bases map to TRBD1. After removal of 4 bases from V and 3 bases from J, the junction contained 9 bases not matched to a gene. CDR1 SGHRS and CDR2 YFSETQ come from the germline V gene. This CDR3 is built from 15 residues. CDR3 residues: CASSPRGPPEETQYF. DNA of the CDR3: TGCGCCAGCAGCCCTAGGGGGCCCCCCGAAGAGACCCAGTACTTC.

This clone appeared a single time. The gene calls are TRBV5-1 and TRBJ1-6; 7 nucleotides align to TRBD1. Trimming cost V 3 bases and J 7 bases; bases outside gene matches: 7. The CDR3 contains 15 residues. The germline V gene has CDR1 SGHRS and CDR2 YFSETQ. The CDR3: CASSSTGQENSPLHF. CDR3 nucleotides: TGCGCCAGCAGCTCGACCGGACAGGAGAATTCACCCCTCCACTTT.

This clone was recorded only once. The chain recombines TRBV10-3 with TRBJ2-7, with TRBD2 as a possible D gene (5 bases). This CDR3 is 13 amino acids long. CDR1 and CDR2 from the germline V gene are ENHRY and SYGVKD. Trimming shortened V by 10 bases and J by 3 bases, and 16 bases separated the two germline ends. The CDR3: CATSFPGSYEQYF. As DNA, the CDR3 is TGTGCCACTTCCTTCCCGGGAAGCTACGAGCAGTACTTC.

The V gene is TRBV5-1, the J gene TRBJ2-7; a possible D gene is TRBD2 (6 bases). Deletions cut 4 bases from V and 6 bases from J, with 17 bases between. The CDR3 length is 14 residues. Germline loops: CDR1 SGHRS, CDR2 YFSETQ. CDR3 nucleotides: TGCGCCAGCAGCGGACGACTAGGGGATGGCGAGCAGTACTTC. Encoded protein: CASSGRLGDGEQYF.

CDR3 region: CASTVTRDSLNQPQHF. The DNA of the CDR3 is TGTGCCAGCACAGTTACCCGGGACAGCCTCAATCAGCCCCAGCATTTT. The chain has TRBV6-6 and TRBJ1-5, with 7 positions matching TRBD1. Trimming cost V 7 bases and J 3 bases; bases outside gene matches: 12. The germline gives CDR1 MNHNY, CDR2 SVGAGI (reference sequence). This CDR3 is 16 amino acids long.

This sequence joins TRBV28 and TRBJ1-5, with D uncertain. The V end lost 3 bases, the J end lost 3 bases, and 9 bases lay between the germline ends. Germline assignment: CDR1 MDHEN and CDR2 SYDVKM. The CDR3 is 14 residues long. This chain's CDR3 is CASSFSLFNQPQHF. The CDR3 nucleotides are TGTGCCAGCAGTTTCTCCCTTTTCAATCAGCCCCAGCATTTT.

The genes are TRBV7-9 and TRBJ2-3, with 8 nucleotides matching TRBD2. Trimming cost V 1 base and J 2 bases; bases outside gene matches: 2. The CDR3 spans 15 residues. Germline loops: CDR1 SEHNR, CDR2 FQNEAQ (reference sequence). CDR3 residues: CASSLVAGNTDTQYF. CDR3 bases: TGTGCCAGCAGCTTAGTAGCGGGGAACACAGATACGCAGTATTTT.

This clone was detected only a few times. CDR3 in DNA: TGTGCCTGGAGTGTAGGTCGCGGAGCCAAAAACATTCAGTACTTC. This encodes CAWSVGRGAKNIQYF. The chain is built from TRBV30 and TRBJ2-4; D not certain. The CDR3 is 15 residues long. Trimming took off 0 bases at V and 0 bases at J, with 9 bases between the two ends. In germline, CDR1 is GTSNPN, CDR2 SVGIG (reference sequence).

V is TRBV28 and J is TRBJ1-2; D is perhaps TRBD1 (6 bases). The CDR3 has 13 residues. Trimming pared 3 bases from V and 9 bases from J, leaving 14 bases between. From germline, CDR1 is MDHEN and CDR2 SYDVKM. The CDR3 loop is CASSLAQGRSYTF. CDR3 DNA sequence: TGTGCCAGCAGTTTGGCACAGGGTCGAAGCTACACCTTC.

This rearrangement joins TRBV28 to TRBJ1-1; 7 positions agree with TRBD1. CDR1 is MDHEN and CDR2 is SYDVKM in the germline V gene. The CDR3 contains 12 residues. J was trimmed by 11 bases and V by 5 bases; bases with no gene match: 8. CDR3 residues: CASSRRQGGAFF. The CDR3 nucleotides are TGTGCCAGCAGTCGGCGACAGGGAGGCGCTTTCTTT.

This chain connects TRBV6-1 to TRBJ2-7, with TRBD2 matching over 8 bases. This CDR3 has 15 residues. V shed 2 bases, J shed 2 bases, and the junction held 5 bases outside the gene matches. Per germline, CDR1 MNHNS and CDR2 SASEGT. The CDR3 loop is CASSEPGTSTYEQYF. DNA of the CDR3: TGTGCCAGCAGTGAACCCGGGACTAGTACCTACGAGCAGTACTTC.

This clone was counted between two and nine times. The chain employs TRBV27 and TRBJ2-5; 9 bases are shared with TRBD2. The end of the DNA is better explained by TRBJ2-7, so the J call may be wrong. CDR1 MNHEY and CDR2 SMNVEV come from the germline V gene (reference sequence). This CDR3 is 16 amino acids long. In DNA, the CDR3 is TGTGCCAGCAGTTTATCGTCGATAGCGGGGGCCTACGAGCAGTACTTC. Protein product: CASSLSSIAGAYEQYF.

The chain uses TRBV2 and TRBJ2-3; D unresolved. Trimming shortened V by 6 bases and J by 1 base, and 8 bases separated the two germline ends. Looked up from germline, CDR1 is SNHLY and CDR2 is FYNNEI. This CDR3 comprises 13 residues. The CDR3 nucleotides read TGTGCCAGCAGGCTAACTGGCACAGATACGCAGTATTTT. Protein: CASRLTGTDTQYF.

As concerns this clone: At one end the junction does not follow the germline gene, possibly because of a read error. Other nucleotide sequences from this sample produce the same CDR3. The chain has TRBV2 and TRBJ1-1, with D maybe TRBD1 (5 bases). The CDR3 extends over 14 amino acids. Germline CDR1 reads SNHLY; CDR2 reads FYNNEI. The CDR3 loop reads CASSLTETNTEAFF. Here the CDR3 DNA reads TGCGCCAGCAGTTTGACAGAGACGAACACTGAAGCTTTCTTT.

This chain joins TRBV28 and TRBJ1-2; D not certain. V dropped 5 bases and J dropped 6 bases, with 7 bases sitting between them. The germline CDR1 and CDR2 sequences are MDHEN and SYDVKM. There are 11 residues in the CDR3. The CDR3 reads CASSPTDGYTF. CDR3 DNA: TGTGCCAGCAGTCCGACTGATGGCTACACCTTC.

The chain joins TRBV7-9 to TRBJ1-1; 10 positions match TRBD1. The CDR3 consists of 18 residues. The germline V gene has CDR1 SEHNR and CDR2 FQNEAQ (reference sequence). With 5 bases clipped from V and 1 base from J, the junction kept 13 bases outside the gene matches. CDR3 amino acids: CASSPRLGTGAPNTEAFF. The CDR3 coding sequence is TGTGCCAGCAGCCCTCGGCTCGGGACAGGGGCTCCGAACACTGAAGCTTTCTTT.

In nucleotides, the CDR3 is TGTGCCAGCAATAGGGGTTTGTCGAACACTGAAGCTTTCTTT. Encoded protein: CASNRGLSNTEAFF. The chain employs TRBV28 and TRBJ1-1, with a possible D match to TRBD1 (5 bases). Germline V gene lookup returns CDR1 MDHEN and CDR2 SYDVKM. Trimming took 7 bases from V and 1 from J, leaving 13 bases between them. This CDR3 spans 14 amino acids.

This chain uses TRBV30 with TRBJ2-1; 8 bases map to TRBD2. Losses at the gene ends were 4 bases for V and 9 bases for J; bases not matched to a gene: 14. Germline V gives CDR1 GTSNPN, CDR2 SVGIG (reference sequence). CDR3 size: 15 residues. DNA for the CDR3: TGTGCCTGGACTAGCGGGCTGCTCCTTGGGGCTGAGCAGTTCTTC. It is translated as CAWTSGLLLGAEQFF. Looking up the rest from reference TRBV30 and TRBJ2-1 gives the full variable domain: SQTIHQWPATLVQPVGSPLSLECTVEGTSNPNLYWYRQAAGRGLQLLFYSVGIGQISSEVPQNLSASRPQDRQFILSSKKLLLSDSGFYLCAWTSGLLLGAEQFFGPGTRLTVL.

The genes are TRBV5-1 and TRBJ2-3; 12 positions match TRBD2. V dropped 4 bases and J dropped 4; count of bases not matched to a gene: 4. The CDR3 has 15 residues. From germline, CDR1 is SGHRS and CDR2 YFSETQ. The CDR3: CASSIGLAGSDTQYF. DNA for the CDR3: TGCGCCAGCAGCATCGGACTAGCGGGATCAGATACGCAGTATTTT.

The chain uses TRBV5-6 and TRBJ2-7; D possibly corresponds to TRBD2 (6 bases). V was pared by 4 bases and J by 2 bases, with 13 bases between. This CDR3 has 14 amino acids. Per germline, CDR1 SGHDT and CDR2 YYEEEE. CDR3 DNA: TGTGCCAGCAGCGTGCGGGACGCCCCCTACGAGCAGTACTTC. Its translation is CASSVRDAPYEQYF.

The chain combines TRBV21-1 with TRBJ2-7; the DNA was not used to check the table's D call, TRBD1. TRBV21-1 is a pseudogene segment. CDR3 size: 21 residues. CDR3 in DNA: TGTGCCAGCAGCAACCAATATCGGACAGGGGGTAGGGGGGGTAGCTCCTACGAGCAGTACTTC. The encoded protein is CASSNQYRTGGRGGSSYEQYF.

The V and J genes are TRBV9 and TRBJ1-2; perhaps TRBD1 as D (5 bases). Deletions cut 3 bases from V and 8 bases from J, with 8 bases between. Germline CDR1 and CDR2: SGDLS and YYNGEE. The length of the CDR3 is 11 residues. The CDR3 DNA is TGTGCCAGCAGCGGCCGGGGGGGCTACACCTTC. Encoded protein: CASSGRGGYTF.

The chain is built from TRBV5-1 and TRBJ1-5; 12 bases match TRBD1. The CDR3 runs 19 residues. The V gene's germline CDR1 is SGHRS and CDR2 YFSETQ. The V and J ends lost 4 bases and 2 bases, in that order; junction bases with no gene match: 13. CDR3 sequence (DNA): TGCGCCAGCAGCCTGATATCGAGGGACAGGGGGCATGGCAATCAGCCCCAGCATTTT. Its protein is CASSLISRDRGHGNQPQHF.

V is TRBV27 and J is TRBJ1-2, with D perhaps matching TRBD1 (5 bases). CDR1 is MNHEY and CDR2 is SMNVEV in the germline V gene (reference sequence). V was clipped by 8 bases and J by 2 bases, with 15 bases between them. CDR3 size: 14 residues. The DNA of the CDR3 is TGTGCCAGCCAAGGCCAGGGCTCGAACTATGGCTACACCTTC. Translating gives CASQGQGSNYGYTF.